Here is one TCR beta chain with its context. It has no known antigen specificity. There are no base qualities to consult, and no much larger clone falls within one base. A multiplexed two-step PCR with Vbeta-specific forward primers and Jbeta-specific reverse primers was used to amplify the TCRbeta CDR3 regions. Through the immunoSEQ service, TCRbeta libraries were sequenced on an Illumina instrument. The authors' pipeline ran thus. IMGT annotation was used to assign V, D and J genes, and synthetic CDR3 analogues were used to correct counts for multiplex PCR bias. In the immunoSEQ Analyzer, repertoire clonality was calculated as one minus normalized Shannon entropy. Clonal expansion was defined by Fisher's exact test with Benjamini-Hochberg false discovery rate control, using two-tailed P<0.01. The table comes from immuneACCESS by way of TCRdb, which keeps in-frame sequences with V and J called. Part of the clones is missing from these tables; in studies checked, under half for an unresolved V gene and the rest for unknown reasons. The D gene and trimming were derived from the DNA, and the V and J assignments and clone size from that table. The sample includes under 15,000 clones, with 75% to 85% observed a single time. Around 0.98% of the sample rests with the top ten.

Sorted T cell subsets were CFSE-labeled and co-cultured for approximately 5 days with allogeneic regulatory or mature dendritic cells at a 1:10 DC:T ratio. FACS was used to sort CD4+ or CD8+ cells into naive T cells, defined as CD45RA+, and memory T cells, defined as CD45RO+. Two healthy control subjects provided the T cells used for TCR sequencing. The Qiagen DNeasy Blood & Tissue Kit was used to extract genomic DNA. This sample is part of a study of regulatory dendritic cells for organ transplantation listed by TCRdb under 2017. For context, the study as a whole: To make regulatory dendritic cells, monocytes were cultured with vitamin D3 on days 0 and 4, plus IL-10 on day 4. On day 6, LPS was added to the DC cultures to test how the DCs responded to a strong maturation-inducing agent. TCRbeta repertoires were sequenced from sorted naive and memory CD4+ and CD8+ T cells before and after allostimulation with regulatory or mature dendritic cells.

Here is what the overall study found, with its caveats: Of the resting subsets, the one holding the most alloreactive TCR clonotypes was memory CD8+ T cells. Naive CD4+ and CD8+ T cells showed highly diverse repertoires, whereas memory cells were less diverse and memory CD8+ cells were the most oligoclonal. The authors pointed out considerable heterogeneity between individuals in the alloreactive memory CD8+ T cell pool, and only a couple of subjects were sequenced. Expansion of memory CD8+ clones was induced by allostimulation in both subjects, but more limited expansion appeared to be induced by regulatory dendritic cells than by mature dendritic cells.

This clonotype was obtained from a human donor in good health. The sample comprised naive CD8+ T cells from blood cultured with regulatory dendritic cells. The cell subset or site label for this specimen denotes: CD45RA+ naive T cells.

The CDR3 amino acid sequence is: CASGRDRGAEAFF. The DNA sequence follows: TGTGCCAGCGGACGGGACAGGGGTGCTGAAGCTTTCTTT. The sequence is built from TRBV7-9 and TRBJ1-1, and 10 bases in between align with TRBD1. V has 8 bases trimmed and J has 6 bases trimmed; junction bases matching no gene number 6. There are 13 amino acids in the CDR3, from cysteine to phenylalanine inclusive. The CDR3 DNA has 39 bases and is translated from base 1. As encoded in the germline V gene (reference sequence), CDR1 is SEHNR while CDR2 is FQNEAQ.